Below are 4 T cell receptor beta chains sequenced from a single sample in a study of OX40 agonist ivuxolimab in advanced cancers. Clones were read by immunoSEQ multiplex PCR, and TCRdb kept only the in-frame ones, dropping some. The table lists tens of thousands of clones, roughly nine tenths of them singletons. This material consisted of CD4+ or CD8+ T cells sorted from blood, taken in a trial of the OX40 agonist ivuxolimab. All receptors come from an adult with an advanced solid tumor such as melanoma, head and neck, liver or kidney cancer.

The chain employs TRBV28 and TRBJ2-6; D remains ambiguous. CDR1 and CDR2 from the germline V gene are MDHEN and SYDVKM. This CDR3 has 13 amino acids. V was clipped by 5 bases and J by 4 bases, with 6 bases between them. The CDR3 reads CASSIAGANVLTF. The CDR3 DNA reads TGTGCCAGCAGTATCGCCGGGGCCAACGTCCTGACTTTC. Filled out from reference TRBV28 and TRBJ2-6, the complete variable domain reads DVKVTQSSRYLVKRTGEKVFLECVQDMDHENMFWYRQDPGLGLRLIYFSYDVKMKEKGDIPEGYSVSREKKERFSLILESASTNQTSMYLCASSIAGANVLTFGAGSRLTVL.

The chain recombines TRBV15 with TRBJ1-1, with D possibly matching TRBD1 (5 bases). The V and J ends lost 0 bases and 3 bases respectively, with 17 bases between them. There are 17 residues in the CDR3. The germline CDR1 and CDR2 sequences are LNHNV and YYDKDF (reference sequence). The CDR3 nucleotides read TGTGCCACCAGCAGAGATCGGGGCCAGGGTGGACACACTGAAGCTTTCTTT. This gives the protein CATSRDRGQGGHTEAFF.

J is TRBJ2-1 and V is TRBV19, with TRBD2 matching over 9 bases. Trimming at V came to 4 bases and at J to 0 bases, leaving 7 bases not matched to a gene. Germline V lookup: CDR1 LNHDA, CDR2 SQIVND (reference sequence). This CDR3 is built from 17 residues. CDR3 coding DNA: TGTGCCAGTAGTAAGACTAGCGGTAAACGCTCCTACAATGAGCAGTTCTTC. As protein: CASSKTSGKRSYNEQFF.

V gene TRBV10-3 combines with J gene TRBJ1-1, with D possibly being TRBD1 (5 bases). V lost 5 bases and J lost 10, with 20 bases in between. The germline V gene has CDR1 ENHRY and CDR2 SYGVKD. This CDR3 has 14 residues. The CDR3 DNA follows: TGTGCCATCAGTCCAGGGATCGAGGGCAAAATAGCTTTCTTT. Translation gives CAISPGIEGKIAFF.